The clone carrying this TCR beta chain was picked up many times. This sample is part of a study of response to subunit inactivated influenza vaccine. The V and J ends lost 0 bases and 2 bases respectively, with 3 bases between them. Germline V gives CDR1 SGHRS, CDR2 YFSETQ. The CDR3 loop spans 13 amino acids. TCRdb ran MiXCR on the RT-PCR reads and lists one entry per CDR3 protein. Counted here are around 600,000 distinct CDR3 sequences, about 11% occurring once; the ten biggest clones make up about 11%. The same sample was also used in a study of T cells expressing NK-cell markers. In that study: Scientists made TCR beta cDNA using 5'RACE template switching with UMIs. Seven of eight sequenced donors tested HCMV-seropositive; one tested seronegative.

The chain is built from TRBV5-1 and TRBJ2-1; D is ambiguous. The origin of this receptor is a man aged 50 to 59 who received an inactivated influenza vaccine. The sequences come from PBMCs from blood, collected on the day of vaccination. The chain's CDR3 is CASSLATYNEQFF. As DNA, the CDR3 is TGCGCCAGCAGCTTGGCCACCTACAATGAGCAGTTCTTC.